The rows below give T cell receptor beta chains drawn from one sample of a study of OX40 agonist ivuxolimab in advanced cancers. Sequencing used immunoSEQ multiplex PCR; TCRdb keeps in-frame clones, though not all of them. The profile shows tens of thousands of clones, roughly 80% of them singletons. This specimen was CD4+ or CD8+ T cells sorted from blood, taken in a trial of the OX40 agonist ivuxolimab. The receptors stem from an adult with an advanced solid tumor such as melanoma, head and neck, liver or kidney cancer. Both conserved end residues are part of each CDR3. The order of the fields is CDR3 length, V gene, clone size, D gene, J gene, CDR3 DNA, CDR3 protein. D genes are given only for firm matches. Clone size is shown for a subset of rows, as once, few, many or a class of expanded clone.

cdr3_length: 14; v_call: TRBV11-1; clone_size: once; d_call: NA; j_call: TRBJ1-1; cdr3_nt: TGTGCCAGCAGCTTAATTTCGAGCGAAGGTGAAGCTTTCTTT; cdr3_aa: CASSLISSEGEAFF
cdr3_length: 12; v_call: TRBV5-1; clone_size: NA; d_call: NA; j_call: TRBJ2-3; cdr3_nt: TGCGCCAGCCGCATTGATGGGGATACGCAGTATTTT; cdr3_aa: CASRIDGDTQYF
cdr3_length: 12; v_call: TRBV2; clone_size: NA; d_call: NA; j_call: TRBJ2-3; cdr3_nt: TGTGCCAGCACCCCTAGCACAGATACGCAGTATTTT; cdr3_aa: CASTPSTDTQYF
cdr3_length: 14; v_call: TRBV5-1; clone_size: NA; d_call: NA; j_call: TRBJ1-2; cdr3_nt: TGCGCCAGCAGCGACGGGGAAACTAACTATGGCTACACCTTC; cdr3_aa: CASSDGETNYGYTF
cdr3_length: 15; v_call: TRBV13; clone_size: NA; d_call: TRBD2; j_call: TRBJ2-1; cdr3_nt: TGTGCCAGCAGAGCGGCTAGCGGAGGCTACAATGAGCAGTTCTTC; cdr3_aa: CASRAASGGYNEQFF
cdr3_length: 15; v_call: TRBV15; clone_size: NA; d_call: TRBD1; j_call: TRBJ2-5; cdr3_nt: TGTGCCACCAGCCTAGCCGGGACAGCTAAAGAGACCCAGTACTTC; cdr3_aa: CATSLAGTAKETQYF
cdr3_length: 13; v_call: TRBV29-1; clone_size: NA; d_call: TRBD2; j_call: TRBJ2-1; cdr3_nt: TGCAGCGTTGACGAGCGGCTAGCGGAGGAGCAGTTCTTC; cdr3_aa: CSVDERLAEEQFF
cdr3_length: 14; v_call: TRBV5-1; clone_size: NA; d_call: NA; j_call: TRBJ2-5; cdr3_nt: TGCGCCAGCAGCTTGGGGAGCGGTCAAGAGACCCAGTACTTC; cdr3_aa: CASSLGSGQETQYF
cdr3_length: 16; v_call: TRBV9; clone_size: NA; d_call: NA; j_call: TRBJ2-5; cdr3_nt: TGTGCCAGCAGCGCGAGCCTCGGGGCGCGAGGGGAGACCCAGTACTTC; cdr3_aa: CASSASLGARGETQYF
cdr3_length: 14; v_call: TRBV25-1; clone_size: once; d_call: NA; j_call: TRBJ2-3; cdr3_nt: TGTGCCAGCAGTGACTCCAGGGCAGGAGATACGCAGTATTTT; cdr3_aa: CASSDSRAGDTQYF
cdr3_length: 13; v_call: TRBV2; clone_size: once; d_call: NA; j_call: TRBJ2-3; cdr3_nt: TGTGCCAGCATGGGCCAATTGGCAGATACGCAGTATTTT; cdr3_aa: CASMGQLADTQYF
cdr3_length: 15; v_call: TRBV7-6; clone_size: NA; d_call: TRBD1; j_call: TRBJ1-5; cdr3_nt: TGTGCCAGCAGCTGGGGGACAGGGATGGATCAGCCCCAGCATTTT; cdr3_aa: CASSWGTGMDQPQHF
cdr3_length: 15; v_call: TRBV6-5; clone_size: NA; d_call: TRBD1; j_call: TRBJ2-5; cdr3_nt: TGTGCCAGCAGTTACGTATCAGGGGGTCGAGAGACCCAGTACTTC; cdr3_aa: CASSYVSGGRETQYF
cdr3_length: 11; v_call: TRBV20-1; clone_size: NA; d_call: NA; j_call: TRBJ2-7; cdr3_nt: TGCAGTGCTGGGGACCTTTACGAGCAGTACTTC; cdr3_aa: CSAGDLYEQYF
cdr3_length: 15; v_call: TRBV27; clone_size: few; d_call: TRBD1; j_call: TRBJ2-7; cdr3_nt: TGTGCCAGCAGTTTTGGGGACAGGGCTACCTACGAGCAGTACTTC; cdr3_aa: CASSFGDRATYEQYF
cdr3_length: 12; v_call: TRBV6-5; clone_size: NA; d_call: TRBD1; j_call: TRBJ2-7; cdr3_nt: TGTGCCAGCAGCCGACAGGGCTACGAGCAGTACTTC; cdr3_aa: CASSRQGYEQYF
cdr3_length: 15; v_call: TRBV14; clone_size: NA; d_call: TRBD1; j_call: TRBJ2-3; cdr3_nt: TGTGCCAGCAGCCTTCGACAGGGTTGGACAGATACGCAGTATTTT; cdr3_aa: CASSLRQGWTDTQYF
cdr3_length: 14; v_call: TRBV19; clone_size: NA; d_call: TRBD1; j_call: TRBJ2-3; cdr3_nt: TGTGCCAGTAAAAGGACAGGGGATGCAGATACGCAGTATTTT; cdr3_aa: CASKRTGDADTQYF
cdr3_length: 14; v_call: TRBV4-3; clone_size: NA; d_call: NA; j_call: TRBJ2-1; cdr3_nt: TGCGCCAGCAGCCATACCGGGACCGGGAATGAGCAGTTCTTC; cdr3_aa: CASSHTGTGNEQFF
cdr3_length: 13; v_call: TRBV7-7; clone_size: NA; d_call: TRBD2; j_call: TRBJ2-2; cdr3_nt: TGTGCTAGCCGGGGGGGCGACACCGGGGAGCTGTTTTTT; cdr3_aa: CASRGGDTGELFF
cdr3_length: 18; v_call: TRBV14; clone_size: NA; d_call: TRBD1; j_call: TRBJ2-6; cdr3_nt: TGTGCCAGCAGCCAAGTCCGAGGACAGGGGAGCGGGGCCAACGTCCTGACTTTC; cdr3_aa: CASSQVRGQGSGANVLTF
cdr3_length: 15; v_call: TRBV5-4; clone_size: NA; d_call: TRBD2; j_call: TRBJ2-5; cdr3_nt: TGTGCCAGCAGCTCGGGGGGGTCCGTCCAAGAGACCCAGTACTTC; cdr3_aa: CASSSGGSVQETQYF
cdr3_length: 15; v_call: TRBV6-5; clone_size: NA; d_call: NA; j_call: TRBJ2-7; cdr3_nt: TGTGCCAGCAGTTACTCGATAAAGGCGAGAACCGTGCAGTACTTC; cdr3_aa: CASSYSIKARTVQYF
cdr3_length: 13; v_call: TRBV11-3; clone_size: NA; d_call: NA; j_call: TRBJ1-1; cdr3_nt: TGTGCCAGCAGCCACCCCCCGGGGACAGAAGCTTTCTTT; cdr3_aa: CASSHPPGTEAFF
cdr3_length: 15; v_call: TRBV11-3; clone_size: NA; d_call: NA; j_call: TRBJ2-1; cdr3_nt: TGTGCCAGCAGCTTGGGGATTAGCTCCTACAATGAGCAGTTCTTC; cdr3_aa: CASSLGISSYNEQFF
cdr3_length: 13; v_call: TRBV6-1; clone_size: NA; d_call: NA; j_call: TRBJ1-2; cdr3_nt: TGTGCCAGCAGTGAGGGAGACAGCGGCGGCTACACCTTC; cdr3_aa: CASSEGDSGGYTF
cdr3_length: 14; v_call: TRBV6-1; clone_size: NA; d_call: NA; j_call: TRBJ1-5; cdr3_nt: TGTGCCAGCAGTGACGTAGGGAGAACCCAGCCCCAGCATTTT; cdr3_aa: CASSDVGRTQPQHF
cdr3_length: 16; v_call: TRBV6-6; clone_size: NA; d_call: TRBD1; j_call: TRBJ1-2; cdr3_nt: TGTGCCAGCAGTTACCCTAGACAGGGGGCCAACTATGGCTACACCTTC; cdr3_aa: CASSYPRQGANYGYTF
cdr3_length: 12; v_call: TRBV11-1; clone_size: once; d_call: NA; j_call: TRBJ2-3; cdr3_nt: TGTGCCAGCAGCTTAGCCGGAGATACGCAGTATTTT; cdr3_aa: CASSLAGDTQYF
cdr3_length: 16; v_call: TRBV4-1; clone_size: few; d_call: TRBD1; j_call: TRBJ2-2; cdr3_nt: TGCGCCAGCAGCCACAGGACAGGCGGTTTCACCGGGGAGCTGTTTTTT; cdr3_aa: CASSHRTGGFTGELFF
cdr3_length: 13; v_call: TRBV11-2; clone_size: NA; d_call: NA; j_call: TRBJ1-2; cdr3_nt: TGTGCCAGCAGCTTAGCAGGGGCCTATGGCTACACCTTC; cdr3_aa: CASSLAGAYGYTF
cdr3_length: 16; v_call: TRBV27; clone_size: NA; d_call: NA; j_call: TRBJ2-2; cdr3_nt: TGTGCCAGCAGTTCCATCTCAGGTGGCCCGGCCGGGGAGCTGTTTTTT; cdr3_aa: CASSSISGGPAGELFF
cdr3_length: 13; v_call: TRBV7-9; clone_size: NA; d_call: NA; j_call: TRBJ1-1; cdr3_nt: TGTGCCAGCAGCCGGACACAACTCACTGAAGCTTTCTTT; cdr3_aa: CASSRTQLTEAFF
cdr3_length: 13; v_call: TRBV6-4; clone_size: NA; d_call: NA; j_call: TRBJ2-1; cdr3_nt: TGTGCCAGCAGTGACGCCAGAGGAAATGAGCAGTTCTTC; cdr3_aa: CASSDARGNEQFF
cdr3_length: 14; v_call: TRBV6-5; clone_size: NA; d_call: NA; j_call: TRBJ1-1; cdr3_nt: TGTGCCAGCAGTTACTCGTCGGTTAACACTGAAGCTTTCTTT; cdr3_aa: CASSYSSVNTEAFF
cdr3_length: 18; v_call: TRBV7-2; clone_size: NA; d_call: TRBD1; j_call: TRBJ2-7; cdr3_nt: TGTGCCAGCAGCTCCTCCCAATACCTGACAGGGGGCCAATACGAGCAGTACTTC; cdr3_aa: CASSSSQYLTGGQYEQYF
cdr3_length: 14; v_call: TRBV7-3; clone_size: NA; d_call: NA; j_call: TRBJ1-1; cdr3_nt: TGTGCCAGCAGCTTAAATGGATGGAACACTGAAGCTTTCTTT; cdr3_aa: CASSLNGWNTEAFF
cdr3_length: 16; v_call: TRBV5-1; clone_size: once; d_call: NA; j_call: TRBJ2-3; cdr3_nt: TGCGCCAGCAGCTTGGATCTCTCTTACTACACAGATACGCAGTATTTT; cdr3_aa: CASSLDLSYYTDTQYF
cdr3_length: 13; v_call: TRBV27; clone_size: NA; d_call: TRBD1; j_call: TRBJ2-3; cdr3_nt: TGTGCCAGCGAGGGACAGGGCACAGATACGCAGTATTTT; cdr3_aa: CASEGQGTDTQYF
cdr3_length: 16; v_call: TRBV19; clone_size: NA; d_call: TRBD1; j_call: TRBJ1-1; cdr3_nt: TGTGCCAGTAGTGTAGAAACGACAGGGTGGGTCACTGAAGCTTTCTTT; cdr3_aa: CASSVETTGWVTEAFF
cdr3_length: 16; v_call: TRBV12-5; clone_size: once; d_call: TRBD1; j_call: TRBJ2-7; cdr3_nt: TGTGCTAGTGGTACCGGAGTTGGGACAGGGGTCAGCGAGCAGTACTTC; cdr3_aa: CASGTGVGTGVSEQYF
cdr3_length: 15; v_call: TRBV5-6; clone_size: NA; d_call: TRBD1; j_call: TRBJ2-7; cdr3_nt: TGTGCCAGCAGCGCTACCGGGACAGTTCTGAACGAGCAGTACTTC; cdr3_aa: CASSATGTVLNEQYF
cdr3_length: 16; v_call: TRBV19; clone_size: NA; d_call: NA; j_call: TRBJ1-5; cdr3_nt: TGTGCCAGTAGTATAGGGTGGGGATCGGGACATCAGCCCCAGCATTTT; cdr3_aa: CASSIGWGSGHQPQHF
cdr3_length: 18; v_call: TRBV7-9; clone_size: NA; d_call: TRBD1; j_call: TRBJ2-2; cdr3_nt: TGTGCCAGCAGCTTAGTAGTAAGACAGGGTCACGACACCGGGGAGCTGTTTTTT; cdr3_aa: CASSLVVRQGHDTGELFF
cdr3_length: 13; v_call: TRBV7-7; clone_size: NA; d_call: NA; j_call: TRBJ1-3; cdr3_nt: TGTGCTAGCAGCCTGGACGCTGGAAACACCATATATTTT; cdr3_aa: CASSLDAGNTIYF
cdr3_length: 11; v_call: TRBV6-5; clone_size: once; d_call: NA; j_call: TRBJ2-1; cdr3_nt: TGTGCCAGCAGTTTCCAACTAGCTGTGTTCTTC; cdr3_aa: CASSFQLAVFF
cdr3_length: 16; v_call: TRBV19; clone_size: once; d_call: NA; j_call: TRBJ2-2; cdr3_nt: TGTGCCAGTAGTAGTCCCTCCGGCAGGGTGATCGGGGAGCTGTTTTTT; cdr3_aa: CASSSPSGRVIGELFF
cdr3_length: 16; v_call: TRBV7-2; clone_size: NA; d_call: TRBD2; j_call: TRBJ2-7; cdr3_nt: TGTGCCAGCAGCGACATAAGGACTAGCGCAACCTACGAGCAGTACTTC; cdr3_aa: CASSDIRTSATYEQYF
cdr3_length: 15; v_call: TRBV25-1; clone_size: NA; d_call: NA; j_call: TRBJ2-2; cdr3_nt: TGTGCCAGCAGTGATAGGGGTAGGGGGGCCGGGGAGCTGTTTTTT; cdr3_aa: CASSDRGRGAGELFF
cdr3_length: 14; v_call: TRBV19; clone_size: once; d_call: NA; j_call: TRBJ1-3; cdr3_nt: TGTGCCAGTAGTATCGGGGGAGGTGGAAACACCATATATTTT; cdr3_aa: CASSIGGGGNTIYF
cdr3_length: 15; v_call: TRBV7-2; clone_size: NA; d_call: TRBD1; j_call: TRBJ1-2; cdr3_nt: TGTGCCAGCAGCTTTAATGGGGCAGGGGGCCCTGGCTACACCTTC; cdr3_aa: CASSFNGAGGPGYTF
cdr3_length: 14; v_call: TRBV6-5; clone_size: NA; d_call: NA; j_call: TRBJ2-7; cdr3_nt: TGTGCCAGCAGTTACTCGAGGGAAACCTACGAGCAGTACTTC; cdr3_aa: CASSYSRETYEQYF
cdr3_length: 13; v_call: TRBV30; clone_size: NA; d_call: NA; j_call: TRBJ1-5; cdr3_nt: TGTGCGGGGGGAGGGCAGACATTCCAGCCCCAGCATTTT; cdr3_aa: CAGGGQTFQPQHF
cdr3_length: 14; v_call: TRBV7-2; clone_size: NA; d_call: TRBD2; j_call: TRBJ2-1; cdr3_nt: TGTGCCACTCAGCCGGGACTAGATCACAATGAGCAGTTCTTC; cdr3_aa: CATQPGLDHNEQFF
cdr3_length: 15; v_call: TRBV5-6; clone_size: NA; d_call: NA; j_call: TRBJ2-7; cdr3_nt: TGTGCCAGCAGCTCGGGATGGGCAGGCGTCTACGAGCAGTACTTC; cdr3_aa: CASSSGWAGVYEQYF
cdr3_length: 15; v_call: TRBV25-1; clone_size: NA; d_call: NA; j_call: TRBJ1-3; cdr3_nt: TGTGCCAGCAGTGAATTCAGGGGACGGGGAAACACCATATATTTT; cdr3_aa: CASSEFRGRGNTIYF
cdr3_length: 14; v_call: TRBV11-2; clone_size: NA; d_call: TRBD2; j_call: TRBJ2-5; cdr3_nt: TGTGCCAGCAGCCTCCGGACTAGCGTAGAGACCCAGTACTTC; cdr3_aa: CASSLRTSVETQYF
cdr3_length: 13; v_call: TRBV5-1; clone_size: NA; d_call: TRBD1; j_call: TRBJ2-2; cdr3_nt: TGCGCCAGCAGCACCGACAGGGCGGAGGAGCTGTTTTTT; cdr3_aa: CASSTDRAEELFF
cdr3_length: 11; v_call: TRBV29-1; clone_size: NA; d_call: NA; j_call: TRBJ1-2; cdr3_nt: TGCAGCGTTGGGACGGATTATGGCTACACCTTC; cdr3_aa: CSVGTDYGYTF
cdr3_length: 16; v_call: TRBV7-2; clone_size: NA; d_call: NA; j_call: TRBJ2-2; cdr3_nt: TGTGCCAGCAGCTTTCACCAGAGTGGAGGCACCGGGGAGCTGTTTTTT; cdr3_aa: CASSFHQSGGTGELFF